This T cell receptor (beta chain) was recovered during a study of cytomegalovirus exposure and HLA in healthy donors. The study's findings and limits: Sequences of the TCR beta chain were said to predict the HLA-A and HLA-B alleles of most subjects accurately. Reportedly, cytomegalovirus status was diagnosed with high sensitivity and specificity. The study recorded 150 to 200 TCR beta chains that were cytomegalovirus-associated. In a later analysis, HLA-associated TCR beta chains were more clonally expanded than equally common others.

Concerning this clone: The antigen is undetermined.

The CDR3 consists of 13 residues. Germline values: CDR1 SGHRS, CDR2 YFSETQ. Trimming took 0 bases from V and 4 from J, leaving 7 bases between them. The PCR contained 60 Vbeta and 13 Jbeta primers. Repertoires were generated with immunoSEQ multiplex PCR, while TCRdb's copy carries only in-frame clones and drops some. The sample includes approximately 150,000 clones, roughly 80% of them seen just once. The chain joins TRBV5-1 to TRBJ1-2; no clear D. This TCR was sampled from a woman in her forties or fifties in good health and CMV-seronegative. Sequencing was done on a sample of PBMCs. CDR3 in amino acids: CASSLEGGYGYTF. DNA of the CDR3: TGCGCCAGCAGCTTGGAGGGAGGCTATGGCTACACCTTC. Together with reference TRBV5-1 and TRBJ1-2, the CDR3 gives the full variable domain: KAGVTQTPRYLIKTRGQQVTLSCSPISGHRSVSWYQQTPGQGLQFLFEYFSETQRNKGNFPGRFSGRQFSNSRSEMNVSTLELGDSALYLCASSLEGGYGYTFGSGTRLTVV.